The text below deals with one T cell receptor beta chain. The data were taken from a study of blood T cell repertoires in COVID-19. Study context: Italy, Spain and the United States were the sources of the convalescent and acute COVID-19 samples. PBMCs, B-cell-depleted T cells, or T cells provided the cDNA or gDNA that made up the material.

Trimming took 5 bases from V and 5 from J, leaving 18 bases between them. Germline loops: CDR1 MNHEY, CDR2 SMNVEV (reference sequence). The CDR3 covers 15 residues. Sequencing used immunoSEQ multiplex PCR; TCRdb keeps in-frame clones, though not all of them. The sample has roughly 100,000 clones, around 80% seen once. The TCR sequence derives from a man between 65 and 79 years old with active or convalescent COVID-19. This chain uses TRBV27 with TRBJ1-2; D unresolved. The sample was peripheral blood. The CDR3 spells CASSPYSAGIYGYTF. CDR3 sequence (DNA): TGTGCCAGCAGTCCCTACTCGGCAGGAATATATGGCTACACCTTC.